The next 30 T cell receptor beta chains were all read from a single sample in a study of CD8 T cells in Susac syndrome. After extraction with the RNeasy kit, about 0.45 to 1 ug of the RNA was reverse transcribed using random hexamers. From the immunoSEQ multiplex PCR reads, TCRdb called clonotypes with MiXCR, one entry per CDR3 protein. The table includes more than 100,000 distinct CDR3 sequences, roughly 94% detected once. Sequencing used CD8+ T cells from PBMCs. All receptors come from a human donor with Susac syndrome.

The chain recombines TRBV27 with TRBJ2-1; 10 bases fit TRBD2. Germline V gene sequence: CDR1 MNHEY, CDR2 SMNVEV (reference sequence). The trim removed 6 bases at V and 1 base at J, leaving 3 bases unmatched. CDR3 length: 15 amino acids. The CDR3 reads CASSRTSGSYNEQFF. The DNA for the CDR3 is TGTGCCAGCAGCAGGACTAGCGGATCCTACAATGAGCAGTTCTTC.

DNA for the CDR3: TGTGCCAGCAGCTTAGAGGGCAGCACTGAAGCTTTCTTT. As protein: CASSLEGSTEAFF. The genes are TRBV11-2 and TRBJ1-1; D gene unclear. V lost 0 bases, J lost 4 bases, and 6 bases lay in between. The CDR3 loop spans 13 amino acids. CDR1 is SGHAT and CDR2 is FQNNGV in the germline V gene.

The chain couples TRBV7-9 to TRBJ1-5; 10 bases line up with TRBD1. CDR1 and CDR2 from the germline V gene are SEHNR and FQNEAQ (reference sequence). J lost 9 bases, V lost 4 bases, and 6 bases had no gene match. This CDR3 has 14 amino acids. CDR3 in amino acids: CASSSGQGSGPQHF. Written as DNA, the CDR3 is TGTGCCAGCAGCTCGGGACAGGGGTCTGGGCCCCAGCATTTT.

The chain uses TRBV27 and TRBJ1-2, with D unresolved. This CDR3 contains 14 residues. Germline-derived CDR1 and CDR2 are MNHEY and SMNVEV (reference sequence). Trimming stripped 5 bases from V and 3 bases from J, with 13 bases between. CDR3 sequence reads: CASSPRENHYGYTF. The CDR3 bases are TGTGCCAGCAGTCCTAGGGAAAACCACTATGGCTACACCTTC.

The CDR3 coding sequence is TGTGCCAGCAGTTCGGACAGAAGCATCCATGAGCAGTTCTTC. It codes for CASSSDRSIHEQFF. This chain connects TRBV27 to TRBJ2-1; weak D call: TRBD1 (6 bases). Germline V gene data show CDR1 as MNHEY and CDR2 as SMNVEV (reference sequence). This CDR3 contains 14 residues. V was shortened by 4 bases and J by 8 bases, with 15 bases between the two germline ends.

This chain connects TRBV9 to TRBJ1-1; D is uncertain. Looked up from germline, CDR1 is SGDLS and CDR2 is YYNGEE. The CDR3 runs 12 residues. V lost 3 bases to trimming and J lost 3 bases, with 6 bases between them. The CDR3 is CASSALDTEAFF. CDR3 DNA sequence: TGTGCCAGCAGCGCTTTGGACACTGAAGCTTTCTTT.

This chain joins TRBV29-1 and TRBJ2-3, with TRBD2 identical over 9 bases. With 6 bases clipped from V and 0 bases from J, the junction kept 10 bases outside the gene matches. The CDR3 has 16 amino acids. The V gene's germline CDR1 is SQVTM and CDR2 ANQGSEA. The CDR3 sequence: CSVPGLAGPSTDTQYF. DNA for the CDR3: TGCAGCGTCCCCGGCCTAGCGGGGCCTAGCACAGATACGCAGTATTTT.

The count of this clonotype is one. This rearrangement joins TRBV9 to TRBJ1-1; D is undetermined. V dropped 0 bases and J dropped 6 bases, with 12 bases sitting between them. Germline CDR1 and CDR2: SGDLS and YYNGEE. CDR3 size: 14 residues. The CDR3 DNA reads TGTGCCAGCAGCGTAGGGGGTCGATATTCTGAAGCTTTCTTT. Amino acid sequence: CASSVGGRYSEAFF.

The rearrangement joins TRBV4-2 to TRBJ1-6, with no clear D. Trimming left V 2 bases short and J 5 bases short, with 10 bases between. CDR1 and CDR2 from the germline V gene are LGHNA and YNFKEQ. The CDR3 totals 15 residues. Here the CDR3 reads CASSQWGLDNSPLHF. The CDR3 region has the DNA TGTGCCAGCAGCCAATGGGGATTGGATAATTCACCCCTCCACTTT.

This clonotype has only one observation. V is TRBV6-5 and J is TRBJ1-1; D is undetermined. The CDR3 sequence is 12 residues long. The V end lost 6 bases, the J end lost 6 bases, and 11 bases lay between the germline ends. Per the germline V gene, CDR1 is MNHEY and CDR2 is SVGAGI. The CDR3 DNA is TGTGCCAGCAGCTCGACACCTTCTGAAGCTTTCTTT. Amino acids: CASSSTPSEAFF.

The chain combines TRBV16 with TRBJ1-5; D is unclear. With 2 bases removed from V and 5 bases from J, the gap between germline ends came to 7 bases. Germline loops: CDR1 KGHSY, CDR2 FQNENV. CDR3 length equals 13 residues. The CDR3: CASSQGGYQPQHF. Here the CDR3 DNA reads TGTGCCAGCAGCCAAGGAGGGTATCAGCCCCAGCATTTT.

The CDR3 loop is CASSRAGYQETQYF. CDR3 sequence (DNA): TGTGCCAGCAGTCGAGCGGGGTACCAAGAGACCCAGTACTTC. The rearrangement uses TRBV12-3 or TRBV12-4 and TRBJ2-5, with TRBD2 matching 7 bases. The CDR3 runs 14 residues. The V and J ends lost 5 bases and 0 bases, in that order; junction bases with no gene match: 3.

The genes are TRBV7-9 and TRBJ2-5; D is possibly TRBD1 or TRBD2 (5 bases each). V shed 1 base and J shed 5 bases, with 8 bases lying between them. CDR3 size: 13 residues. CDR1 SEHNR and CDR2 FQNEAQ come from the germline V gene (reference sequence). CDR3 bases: TGTGCCAGCAGCTTAGGAGGGGACGAGACCCAGTACTTC. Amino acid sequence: CASSLGGDETQYF.

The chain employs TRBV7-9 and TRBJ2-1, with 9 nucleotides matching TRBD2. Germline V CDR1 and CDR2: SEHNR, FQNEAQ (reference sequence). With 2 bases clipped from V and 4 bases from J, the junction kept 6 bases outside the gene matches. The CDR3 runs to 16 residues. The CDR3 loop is CASSLSAGGPYNEQFF. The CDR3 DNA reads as TGTGCCAGCAGCTTATCAGCGGGGGGCCCTTACAATGAGCAGTTCTTC.

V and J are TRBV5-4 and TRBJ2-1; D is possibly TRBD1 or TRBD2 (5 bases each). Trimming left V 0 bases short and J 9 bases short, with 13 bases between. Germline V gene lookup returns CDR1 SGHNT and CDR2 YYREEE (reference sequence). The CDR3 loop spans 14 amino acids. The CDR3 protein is CASSLEGPLSEQFF. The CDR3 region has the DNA TGTGCCAGCAGCTTGGAGGGACCGCTGAGTGAGCAGTTCTTC.

The CDR3 loop is CASSSLGGNTIYF. The CDR3 DNA reads as TGTGCCAGTAGTTCCCTCGGAGGAAACACCATATATTTT. This sequence joins TRBV19 and TRBJ1-3; D unresolved. The CDR3 is 13 residues long. V lost 5 bases to trimming and J lost 4 bases, with 9 bases between them. Looked up from germline, CDR1 is LNHDA and CDR2 is SQIVND (reference sequence).

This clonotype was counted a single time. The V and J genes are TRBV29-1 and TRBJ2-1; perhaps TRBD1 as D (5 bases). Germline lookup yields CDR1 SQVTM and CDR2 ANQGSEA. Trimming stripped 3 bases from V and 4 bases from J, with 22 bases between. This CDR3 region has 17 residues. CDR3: CSVDGDSLGLTYNEQFF. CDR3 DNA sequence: TGCAGCGTTGATGGAGACAGTTTAGGCCTTACTTACAATGAGCAGTTCTTC.

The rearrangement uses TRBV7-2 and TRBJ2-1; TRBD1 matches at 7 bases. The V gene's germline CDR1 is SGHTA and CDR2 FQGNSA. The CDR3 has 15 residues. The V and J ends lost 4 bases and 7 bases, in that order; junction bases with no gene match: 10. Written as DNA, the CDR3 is TGTGCCAGCAGCTCAACCAGACAGGGAAGGAATGAGCAGTTCTTC. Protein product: CASSSTRQGRNEQFF.

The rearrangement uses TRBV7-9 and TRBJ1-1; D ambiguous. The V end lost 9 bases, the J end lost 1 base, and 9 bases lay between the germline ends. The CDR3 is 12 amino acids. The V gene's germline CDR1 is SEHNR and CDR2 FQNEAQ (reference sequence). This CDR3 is CASGGWNTEAFF. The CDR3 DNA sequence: TGTGCCAGTGGAGGATGGAACACTGAAGCTTTCTTT.

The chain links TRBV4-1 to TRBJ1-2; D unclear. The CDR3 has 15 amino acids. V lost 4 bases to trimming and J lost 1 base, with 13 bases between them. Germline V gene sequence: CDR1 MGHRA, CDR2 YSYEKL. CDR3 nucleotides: TGCGCCAGCAGCCTCCCGGCCCCACTTAACTATGGCTACACCTTC. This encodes CASSLPAPLNYGYTF.

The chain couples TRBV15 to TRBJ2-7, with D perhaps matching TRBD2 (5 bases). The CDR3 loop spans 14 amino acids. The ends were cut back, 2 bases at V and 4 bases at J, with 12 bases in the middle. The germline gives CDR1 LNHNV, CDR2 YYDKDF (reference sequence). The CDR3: CATSRNTRPYEQYF. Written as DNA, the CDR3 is TGTGCCACCAGCAGAAATACTAGACCGTACGAGCAGTACTTC.

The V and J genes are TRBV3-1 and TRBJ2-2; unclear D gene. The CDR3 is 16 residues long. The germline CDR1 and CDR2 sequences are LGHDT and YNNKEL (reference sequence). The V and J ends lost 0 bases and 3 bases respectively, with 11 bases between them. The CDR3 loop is CASSQEWQPHTGELFF. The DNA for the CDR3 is TGTGCCAGCAGCCAAGAATGGCAGCCACACACCGGGGAGCTGTTTTTT.

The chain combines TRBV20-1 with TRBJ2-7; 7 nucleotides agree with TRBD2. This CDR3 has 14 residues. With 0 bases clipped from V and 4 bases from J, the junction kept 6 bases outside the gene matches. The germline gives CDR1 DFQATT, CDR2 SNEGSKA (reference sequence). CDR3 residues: CSARDDGGLYEQYF. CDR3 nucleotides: TGCAGTGCTAGAGATGACGGGGGGTTATACGAGCAGTACTTC.

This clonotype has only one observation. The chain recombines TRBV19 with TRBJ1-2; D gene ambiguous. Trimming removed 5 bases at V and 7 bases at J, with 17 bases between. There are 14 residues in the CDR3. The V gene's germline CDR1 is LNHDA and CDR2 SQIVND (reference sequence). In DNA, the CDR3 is TGTGCCAGTAGTCCTGGTAACCTTTTAGGTGGCTACACCTTC. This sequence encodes CASSPGNLLGGYTF.

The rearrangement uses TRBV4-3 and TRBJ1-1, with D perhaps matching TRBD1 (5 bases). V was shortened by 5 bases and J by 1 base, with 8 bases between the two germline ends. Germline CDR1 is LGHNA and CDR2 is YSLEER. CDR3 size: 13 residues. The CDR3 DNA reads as TGCGCCAGCAGCTCCGGGGCGAACACTGAAGCTTTCTTT. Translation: CASSSGANTEAFF.

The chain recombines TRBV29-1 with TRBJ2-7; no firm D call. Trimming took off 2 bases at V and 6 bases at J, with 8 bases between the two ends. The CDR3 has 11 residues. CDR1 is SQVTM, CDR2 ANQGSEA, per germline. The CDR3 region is CSVETRSEQYF. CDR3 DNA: TGCAGCGTTGAAACAAGGTCCGAGCAGTACTTC.

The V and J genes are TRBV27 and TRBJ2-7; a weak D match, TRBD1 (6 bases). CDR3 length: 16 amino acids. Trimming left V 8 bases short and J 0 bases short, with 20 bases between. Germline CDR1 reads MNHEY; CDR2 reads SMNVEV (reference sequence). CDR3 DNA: TGTGCCAGCTCCCCGTCCTGGGGGCCCTCCTCCTACGAGCAGTACTTC. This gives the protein CASSPSWGPSSYEQYF.

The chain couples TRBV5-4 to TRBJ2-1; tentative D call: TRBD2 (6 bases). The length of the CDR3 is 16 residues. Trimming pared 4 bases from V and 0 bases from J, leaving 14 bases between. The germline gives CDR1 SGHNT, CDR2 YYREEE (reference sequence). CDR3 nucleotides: TGTGCCAGCAGCGCCGGGACTCCCAGCTCCTACAATGAGCAGTTCTTC. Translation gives CASSAGTPSSYNEQFF.

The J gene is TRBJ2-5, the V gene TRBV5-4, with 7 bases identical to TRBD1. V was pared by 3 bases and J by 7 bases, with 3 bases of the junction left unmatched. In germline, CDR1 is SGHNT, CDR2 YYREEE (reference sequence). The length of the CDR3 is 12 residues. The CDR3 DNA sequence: TGTGCCAGCAGCTCAGGGGGTGGGACCCAGTACTTC. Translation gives CASSSGGGTQYF.

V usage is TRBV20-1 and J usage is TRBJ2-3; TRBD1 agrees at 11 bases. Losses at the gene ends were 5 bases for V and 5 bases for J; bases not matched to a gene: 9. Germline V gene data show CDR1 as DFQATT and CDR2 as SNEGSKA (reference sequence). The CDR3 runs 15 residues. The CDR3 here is CSASQPGQGEDTQYF. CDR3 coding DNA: TGCAGTGCTTCCCAACCGGGACAGGGGGAAGATACGCAGTATTTT.